Each of the 31 T cell receptor beta chains below was sequenced from the same sample in a study of blood T cell repertoires in COVID-19. Here immunoSEQ multiplex PCR was the method, and the copy in TCRdb shows in-frame clones only, minus some. This repertoire shows tens of thousands of clones, around 83% found once; its top ten account for around 6%. Sequencing input: peripheral blood. These receptors were taken from a man in his 60s with acute or convalescent COVID-19.

The chain uses TRBV19 and TRBJ1-4; 7 bases align to TRBD1. From germline, CDR1 is LNHDA and CDR2 SQIVND (reference sequence). V shed 5 bases, J shed 8 bases, and the junction held 5 bases outside the gene matches. This CDR3 contains 13 residues. CDR3 bases: TGTGCCAGTAGTTCACAGGGGTACGAAAAACTGTTTTTT. Its translation is CASSSQGYEKLFF.

In nucleotides, the CDR3 is TGTGCCAGCTACCGGGACAGATATTCACCCCTCCACTTT. Translation gives CASYRDRYSPLHF. The rearrangement links TRBV6-5 to TRBJ1-6; 7 positions agree with TRBD1. Germline CDR1 is MNHEY and CDR2 is SVGAGI. The CDR3 is made up of 13 amino acids. The junction had 6 bases not matched to a gene; V was cut back by 8 bases and J by 8 bases.

V is TRBV11-1 and J is TRBJ1-1, with D uncertain. Between the trimmed V and J ends, which lost 5 bases and 0 bases, there was a span of 10 bases. This CDR3 is 14 amino acids long. The germline V gene encodes CDR1 SGHAT and CDR2 FQDESV (reference sequence). CDR3 DNA: TGTGCCAGCAGCCTTAGCCTCCTGAACACTGAAGCTTTCTTT. This encodes CASSLSLLNTEAFF.

The chain joins TRBV30 to TRBJ1-2; tentative D call: TRBD1 (5 bases). The germline CDR1 and CDR2 sequences are GTSNPN and SVGIG (reference sequence). Between the trimmed V and J ends, which lost 1 base and 7 bases, there was a span of 13 bases. The CDR3 runs to 13 residues. CDR3 sequence reads: CAWSAYGGFGYTF. CDR3 coding DNA: TGTGCCTGGAGTGCGTACGGGGGGTTTGGCTACACCTTC.

This chain uses TRBV6-2 or TRBV6-3 with TRBJ2-7; 7 bases align to TRBD1. Germline lookup yields CDR1 MNHEY and CDR2 SVGEGT. V shed 6 bases, J shed 2 bases, and the junction held 10 bases outside the gene matches. This CDR3 has 15 residues. CDR3 nucleotides: TGTGCCAGCAGCGCCTTGAGACAGGGAACCTACGAGCAGTACTTC. Encoded protein: CASSALRQGTYEQYF.

The rearrangement uses TRBV28 and TRBJ1-3; 7 positions match TRBD1. Trimming took 3 bases from V and 0 from J; bases not matched to a gene: 8. This CDR3 has 17 residues. The germline CDR1 and CDR2 sequences are MDHEN and SYDVKM. CDR3 in amino acids: CASSFQGVDSSGNTIYF. Written as DNA, the CDR3 is TGTGCCAGCAGTTTCCAGGGGGTCGATTCCTCTGGAAACACCATATATTTT.

This chain uses TRBV24-1 with TRBJ2-5, with 10 nucleotides matching TRBD2. V gave up 4 bases and J gave up 5 bases; unmatched junction bases: 9. The length of the CDR3 is 16 residues. Germline V gene data show CDR1 as KGHDR and CDR2 as SFDVKD. The CDR3 region is CATSEPSGSLSETQYF. DNA of the CDR3: TGTGCCACCAGTGAACCTAGCGGGAGTTTGTCGGAGACCCAGTACTTC.

The V and J genes are TRBV9 and TRBJ1-1; D uncertain. The CDR3 contains 13 residues. Between the trimmed V and J ends, which lost 2 bases and 7 bases, there was a span of 12 bases. Germline V CDR1 and CDR2: SGDLS, YYNGEE. In DNA, the CDR3 is TGTGCCAGCAGCGTCATTGGCGGGGATGAAGCTTTCTTT. Translation gives CASSVIGGDEAFF.

The V and J genes are TRBV4-1 and TRBJ2-3, with 9 bases lining up with TRBD2. Germline CDR1 MGHRA, CDR2 YSYEKL. Trimming cost V 4 bases and J 5 bases; bases outside gene matches: 16. The CDR3 length is 18 residues. The CDR3 nucleotides read TGCGCCAGCAGCCCCCTATCGACTAGCGGCCTACCCAGAGATACGCAGTATTTT. Its protein is CASSPLSTSGLPRDTQYF.

A few counts support this clone. The chain couples TRBV7-9 to TRBJ2-7, with D hard to call. Germline CDR1 reads SEHNR; CDR2 reads FQNEAQ (reference sequence). The CDR3 sequence is 13 residues long. V dropped 1 base and J dropped 1 base, with 5 bases sitting between them. Here the CDR3 DNA reads TGTGCCAGCAGCTTAGACCGGTCCTACGAGCAGTACTTC. Translated: CASSLDRSYEQYF.

This chain joins TRBV2 and TRBJ2-2, with 7 nucleotides matching TRBD2. This CDR3 is 16 amino acids long. Germline loops: CDR1 SNHLY, CDR2 FYNNEI. The trim removed 3 bases at V and 3 bases at J, leaving 7 bases unmatched. The CDR3 DNA reads as TGTGCCAGCAGTGATGGGAGGGTAAGGGACACCGGGGAGCTGTTTTTT. Amino acids: CASSDGRVRDTGELFF. The full variable domain, with the rest looked up from reference TRBV2 and TRBJ2-2, is EPEVTQTPSHQVTQMGQEVILRCVPISNHLYFYWYRQILGQKVEFLVSFYNNEISEKSEIFDDQFSVERPDGSNFTLKIRSTKLEDSAMYFCASSDGRVRDTGELFFGEGSRLTVL.

The genes are TRBV5-4 and TRBJ1-1, with TRBD1 identical over 7 bases. CDR1 and CDR2 from the germline V gene are SGHNT and YYREEE (reference sequence). The trim removed 4 bases at V and 1 base at J, leaving 10 bases unmatched. The CDR3 sequence is 16 residues long. The CDR3 DNA follows: TGTGCCAGCAGCCCTGGACAGGCGCCACCGAACACTGAAGCTTTCTTT. Protein product: CASSPGQAPPNTEAFF. Variable domain in full (rest from reference TRBV5-4 and TRBJ1-1): ETGVTQSPTHLIKTRGQQVTLRCSSQSGHNTVSWYQQALGQGPQFIFQYYREEENGRGNFPPRFSGLQFPNYSSELNVNALELDDSALYLCASSPGQAPPNTEAFFGQGTRLTVV.

V usage is TRBV9 and J usage is TRBJ1-6, with 9 bases fitting TRBD1. The V segment lost 3 bases and the J segment 10 bases; nucleotides outside the gene matches: 5. The CDR3 runs to 14 residues. The germline V gene has CDR1 SGDLS and CDR2 YYNGEE. CDR3 bases: TGTGCCAGCAGCGAACAGGGGGCAGACTCACCCCTCCACTTT. It is translated as CASSEQGADSPLHF.

CDR3 loop: CAWSGANEQYF. The CDR3, as DNA: TGTGCCTGGAGTGGGGCTAACGAGCAGTACTTC. The rearrangement joins TRBV30 to TRBJ2-7; D call uncertain. Trimming stripped 1 base from V and 5 bases from J, with 6 bases between. Germline V gives CDR1 GTSNPN, CDR2 SVGIG (reference sequence). The length of the CDR3 is 11 residues. Together with reference TRBV30 and TRBJ2-7, the CDR3 gives the full variable domain: SQTIHQWPATLVQPVGSPLSLECTVEGTSNPNLYWYRQAAGRGLQLLFYSVGIGQISSEVPQNLSASRPQDRQFILSSKKLLLSDSGFYLCAWSGANEQYFGPGTRLTVT.

The chain uses TRBV9 and TRBJ2-3; TRBD2 aligns across 8 bases. Unmatched junction bases numbered 4, after V lost 1 base and J lost 6 bases. There are 14 residues in the CDR3. CDR1 SGDLS and CDR2 YYNGEE come from the germline V gene. The CDR3, as DNA: TGTGCCAGCAGCGTAAGCGGGAGTGGGGATACGCAGTATTTT. Its protein product is CASSVSGSGDTQYF.

The CDR3 reads CASSIGWASGGELFF. The CDR3 nucleotides read TGTGCCAGTAGTATAGGGTGGGCTAGCGGCGGGGAGCTGTTTTTT. This rearrangement joins TRBV19 to TRBJ2-2, with 7 bases identical to TRBD2. The CDR3 runs to 15 residues. In germline, CDR1 is LNHDA, CDR2 SQIVND (reference sequence). V was clipped by 1 base and J by 7 bases; unmatched bases: 6.

The V gene is TRBV9, the J gene TRBJ2-7, with 9 bases that match TRBD2. V shed 4 bases and J 6 bases; nucleotides not matched to a gene: 17. The CDR3 is 17 amino acids. Germline-derived CDR1 and CDR2 are SGDLS and YYNGEE. The chain's CDR3 is CASSPRGAGGLLGEQYF. The DNA for the CDR3 is TGTGCCAGCAGCCCCCGGGGAGCGGGAGGCCTCTTGGGCGAGCAGTACTTC.

The V and J genes are TRBV28 and TRBJ2-5; D uncertain. Looked up from germline, CDR1 is MDHEN and CDR2 is SYDVKM. CDR3 length: 13 amino acids. The V end was cut by 9 bases, the J end by 5 bases, with 16 bases between. CDR3 region: CASTTHSQETQYF. For the CDR3, the DNA is TGTGCCAGTACGACGCACAGTCAGGAGACCCAGTACTTC.

The rearrangement joins TRBV6-2 or TRBV6-3 to TRBJ1-5; D is ambiguous. CDR1 is MNHEY and CDR2 is SVGEGT in the germline V gene. V was clipped by 2 bases and J by 4 bases, with 9 bases between them. This CDR3 has 14 amino acids. For the CDR3, the DNA is TGTGCCAGCAGTTACGCCACAGCAAATCAGCCCCAGCATTTT. It specifies CASSYATANQPQHF.

This clone was seen more than once but under ten times. The chain uses TRBV30 and TRBJ1-1; D unclear. Per germline, CDR1 GTSNPN and CDR2 SVGIG (reference sequence). This CDR3 contains 12 residues. V shed 0 bases and J shed 6 bases, with 8 bases lying between them. The CDR3 DNA reads TGTGCCTGGAGTGTCGAAGGAGCTGAAGCTTTCTTT. Translating it yields CAWSVEGAEAFF.

The J gene is TRBJ2-1, the V gene TRBV19; 9 bases fit TRBD2. CDR3 size: 14 residues. The J segment lost 7 bases and the V segment lost 7 bases, leaving 8 bases of the junction unmatched. Germline V lookup: CDR1 LNHDA, CDR2 SQIVND (reference sequence). The CDR3 here is CASNTGTSLNEQFF. CDR3 in DNA: TGTGCCAGTAACACCGGGACTAGCCTGAATGAGCAGTTCTTC.

The rearrangement joins TRBV4-1 to TRBJ2-7; D possibly corresponds to TRBD1 (6 bases). The germline CDR1 and CDR2 sequences are MGHRA and YSYEKL. The CDR3 spans 13 residues. Trimming removed 4 bases at V and 0 bases at J, with 7 bases between. CDR3 bases: TGCGCCAGCAGCCCGACAGGCTCCTACGAGCAGTACTTC. It specifies CASSPTGSYEQYF.

In its sample, this clone was seen once. V usage is TRBV5-1 and J usage is TRBJ2-7, with D possibly TRBD1 on 6 matching bases. Trimming removed 0 bases from V and 4 bases from J, with 11 bases in between. The V gene's germline CDR1 is SGHRS and CDR2 YFSETQ. The CDR3 totals 14 residues. The CDR3 sequence: CASSLDRDQYEQYF. The CDR3 DNA reads TGCGCCAGCAGCTTGGACAGGGATCAGTACGAGCAGTACTTC.

This chain connects TRBV19 to TRBJ2-5; 7 bases are a match to TRBD2. The junction had 6 bases not matched to a gene; V was cut back by 1 base and J by 1 base. Germline V gene data show CDR1 as LNHDA and CDR2 as SQIVND (reference sequence). The CDR3 spans 16 residues. CDR3 amino acids: CASSIGGAGLQETQYF. CDR3 nucleotides: TGTGCCAGTAGTATAGGGGGAGCGGGACTCCAAGAGACCCAGTACTTC.

The chain has TRBV28 and TRBJ1-2; 8 nucleotides match TRBD1. The CDR3 contains 17 residues. The germline V gene encodes CDR1 MDHEN and CDR2 SYDVKM. The V segment lost 3 bases and the J segment 0 bases; nucleotides outside the gene matches: 9. CDR3 sequence (DNA): TGTGCCAGCAGTTTGTGGGGCAGGGGGCTTTCTAACTATGGCTACACCTTC. This sequence encodes CASSLWGRGLSNYGYTF.

V is TRBV30 and J is TRBJ1-5, with 9 bases fitting TRBD1. V lost 1 base, J lost 3 bases, and 10 bases stayed unmatched. This CDR3 is built from 17 residues. Per the germline V gene, CDR1 is GTSNPN and CDR2 is SVGIG (reference sequence). CDR3 in DNA: TGTGCCTGGAGTGCCGCGGGGGACAGGGACCACAATCAGCCCCAGCATTTT. This gives the protein CAWSAAGDRDHNQPQHF.

This chain connects TRBV19 to TRBJ2-7; the match to TRBD2 covers 11 bases. The germline CDR1 and CDR2 sequences are LNHDA and SQIVND (reference sequence). V was pared by 3 bases and J by 0 bases, with 4 bases of the junction left unmatched. This CDR3 comprises 16 residues. CDR3 residues: CASSMSGLADSYEQYF. CDR3 bases: TGTGCCAGTAGTATGTCGGGACTAGCGGACTCCTACGAGCAGTACTTC. The variable domain in full, with the rest retrieved from reference TRBV19 and TRBJ2-7, is DGGITQSPKYLFRKEGQNVTLSCEQNLNHDAMYWYRQDPGQGLRLIYYSQIVNDFQKGDIAEGYSVSREKKESFPLTVTSAQKNPTAFYLCASSMSGLADSYEQYFGPGTRLTVT.

The V call is TRBV7-9, the J call TRBJ2-5, with 13 bases that match TRBD2. Germline V gene sequence: CDR1 SEHNR, CDR2 FQNEAQ (reference sequence). The CDR3 loop spans 16 amino acids. V trimming: 2 bases; J trimming: 5 bases; junction bases outside the gene matches: 5. The CDR3 loop reads CASSLTSGRGWETQYF. DNA of the CDR3: TGTGCCAGCAGCTTAACTAGCGGGAGGGGCTGGGAGACCCAGTACTTC.

This chain links TRBV5-1 with TRBJ2-5; 11 positions agree with TRBD2. CDR3 length equals 15 residues. Germline-derived CDR1 and CDR2 are SGHRS and YFSETQ. With V trimmed by 4 bases and J by 2 bases, 4 bases remained unmatched. CDR3 residues: CASSTGTSGQETQYF. Here the CDR3 DNA reads TGCGCCAGCAGCACGGGGACTAGCGGACAAGAGACCCAGTACTTC.

V usage is TRBV11-2 and J usage is TRBJ2-5; D ambiguous. Germline V gives CDR1 SGHAT, CDR2 FQNNGV. CDR3 length: 15 amino acids. V was pared by 1 base and J by 5 bases, with 14 bases between. DNA for the CDR3: TGTGCCAGCAGCTTAGGTAGAGCCGCAAGCGAGACCCAGTACTTC. It encodes CASSLGRAASETQYF. The whole variable domain, filled in from reference TRBV11-2 and TRBJ2-5, reads EAGVAQSPRYKIIEKRQSVAFWCNPISGHATLYWYQQILGQGPKLLIQFQNNGVVDDSQLPKDRFSAERLKGVDSTLKIQPAKLEDSAVYLCASSLGRAASETQYFGPGTRLLVL.

V usage is TRBV19 and J usage is TRBJ2-1, with a tentative D call TRBD2 (5 bases). CDR3 size: 13 residues. The V gene lost 6 bases and the J gene lost 12 bases, with 18 bases spanning the gap. Germline CDR1 reads LNHDA; CDR2 reads SQIVND (reference sequence). The CDR3, as DNA: TGTGCCAGTAGAATTGAGGGAGTCGGCCCGCAGTTCTTC. Its translation is CASRIEGVGPQFF.